This T cell receptor beta chain was retrieved from a study of blood T cell repertoires in COVID-19. Looking at the study overall: Acute-phase and convalescent COVID-19 samples originated in the United States, Italy and Spain.

This CDR3 region has 16 residues. The junction had 10 bases not matched to a gene; V was cut back by 8 bases and J by 4 bases. Germline loops: CDR1 MGHDK, CDR2 SYGVNS. Method: immunoSEQ multiplex PCR; TCRdb's copy keeps in-frame clones and lacks some. The table shows fewer than 500,000 clones, with more than 80% occurring only once. The material sequenced was peripheral blood. The receptor's source is a woman in her twenties or thirties with active or convalescent COVID-19. The V and J genes are TRBV25-1 and TRBJ1-3; 11 bases are a match to TRBD1. The CDR3 DNA reads TGTGCCAGCCAAGGACAGGGGGCCACAGTCGGAAACACCATATATTTT. Residues: CASQGQGATVGNTIYF.